This T cell receptor beta chain emerged from a study of blood T cell repertoires in COVID-19. For the study at large: COVID-19 samples from acute and convalescent phases originated in the United States, Italy and Spain.

Which cohort a participant joined came from the clinical history participants gave. Donors in Cohort 3 counted as recovered after two negative PCRs, clearance, or symptom resolution. Germline CDR1 MNHEY, CDR2 SVGEGT. This CDR3 region has 17 residues. V shed 2 bases and J 7 bases; nucleotides not matched to a gene: 15. Assay used: immunoSEQ multiplex PCR; TCRdb lists only in-frame clones, some missing. This repertoire shows roughly 360,000 clones, over 75% found once; its top ten account for around 1.3%. The receptor was isolated from a man aged 25-40 years who had recovered from COVID-19. The sequencing input was PBMCs or T cells enriched from blood (not recorded which). The chain is built from TRBV6-2 or TRBV6-3 and TRBJ2-5; 8 bases fit TRBD1. The CDR3 sequence: CASSYGQGALEVGTQYF. The CDR3 DNA reads as TGTGCCAGCAGTTACGGCCAGGGGGCATTGGAAGTAGGGACCCAGTACTTC.